The source of this TCR beta chain is a study of molecular identifiers for immune sequencing clone quantification. Germline trimming cut 3 bases from V and 1 base from J; bases unmatched to any gene: 4. The CDR3 length is 15 residues. Isolation of naive CD8 T cells was achieved by sorting on a CD8+CD4-CCR7+CD45RA+ phenotype. Concerning this clonotype itself: The antigen is undetermined. A read error is likely, as this CDR3 ends without the conserved phenylalanine or tryptophan.

Study conclusions and caveats: Clones of above 20 RNA copies carried over 98% of effector molecules; in naive cells they carried under 1%. Detection of one spiked Jurkat cell's TCR RNA reportedly worked in 850,000 to 1,000,000 naive cells.

As previously described, bulk TCR libraries were made using listed TCR primers. TCRdb re-called the PCR reads through MiXCR, storing one row per CDR3 protein. This table holds approximately 680,000 distinct CDR3 sequences, roughly 27% found once. This receptor was taken from a human donor in good health. Some libraries in this study had Jurkat cell RNA spiked in. Sequencing was done on a sample of naive CD8+ T cells from blood, with Jurkat cell RNA spiked in. Subset in this sample: FACS-sorted CD8+CD4-CCR7+CD45RA+ naive T cells. The gene calls are TRBV12-3 or TRBV12-4 and TRBJ2-3; 7 bases match TRBD1. The CDR3 reads CASSFEGAGTDTQYL. CDR3 DNA: TGTGCCAGCAGTTTTGAGGGGGCCGGCACAGATACGCAGTATCTT.